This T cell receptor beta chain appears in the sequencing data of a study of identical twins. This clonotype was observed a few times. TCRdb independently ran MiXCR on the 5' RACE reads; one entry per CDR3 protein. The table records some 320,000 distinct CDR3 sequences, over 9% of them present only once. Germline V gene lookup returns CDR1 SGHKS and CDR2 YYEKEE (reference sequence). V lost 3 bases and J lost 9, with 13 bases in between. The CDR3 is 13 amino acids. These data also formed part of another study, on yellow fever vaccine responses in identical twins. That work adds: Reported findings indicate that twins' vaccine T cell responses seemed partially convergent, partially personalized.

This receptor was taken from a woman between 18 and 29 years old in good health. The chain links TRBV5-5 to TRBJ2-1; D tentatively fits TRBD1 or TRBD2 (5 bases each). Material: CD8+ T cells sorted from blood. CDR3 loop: CASSYLRGGEQFF. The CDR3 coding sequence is TGTGCCAGCAGCTACCTCCGGGGCGGTGAGCAGTTCTTC.